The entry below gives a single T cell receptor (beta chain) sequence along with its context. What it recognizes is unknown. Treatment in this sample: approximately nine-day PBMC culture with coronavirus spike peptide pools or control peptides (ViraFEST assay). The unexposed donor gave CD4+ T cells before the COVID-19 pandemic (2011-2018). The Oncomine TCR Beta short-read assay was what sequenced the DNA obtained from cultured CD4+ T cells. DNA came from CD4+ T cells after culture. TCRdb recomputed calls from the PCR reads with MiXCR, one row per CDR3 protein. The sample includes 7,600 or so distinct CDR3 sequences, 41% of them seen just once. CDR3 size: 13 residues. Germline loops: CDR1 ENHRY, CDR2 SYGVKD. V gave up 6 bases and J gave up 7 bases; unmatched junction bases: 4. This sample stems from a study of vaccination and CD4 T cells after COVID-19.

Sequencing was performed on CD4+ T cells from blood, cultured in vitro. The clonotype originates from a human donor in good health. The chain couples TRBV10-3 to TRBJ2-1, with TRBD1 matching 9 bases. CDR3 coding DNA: TGTGCCATCAGACGGACAGGGGAAAATGAGCAGTTCTTC. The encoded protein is CAIRRTGENEQFF.